A selection of T cell receptor beta chains follows, all from one sample in a study of T cell repertoires in cytomegalovirus infection. In TCRdb, the reads were re-called with MiXCR into one record per CDR3 protein. The data hold more than 400,000 distinct CDR3 sequences, with approximately 25% observed a single time. Sequenced input: PBMCs. The receptors here all came from a human donor in good health (CMV status not recorded). Some clones in this sample may be carry-over from other donors' samples. The CDR3 runs from the conserved cysteine through the conserved F or W. The order of the fields is V gene, D gene, clone size, J gene, CDR3 DNA, CDR3 protein. The D gene is left open where the match is weak. A row's size may be missing; if present it is once, few, many or a size class.

>TRBV12-3/TRBV12-4|NA|NA|TRBJ1-5
TGTGCCAGCAATCGAGACAGACGAGGGCAGCCCCAGCATTTT
CASNRDRRGQPQHF
>TRBV12-3/TRBV12-4|NA|few|TRBJ2-5
TGTGCCAGCAGCTCGACTCTGAGGCCGACCTACCAAGAGACCCAGTACTTC
CASSSTLRPTYQETQYF
>TRBV18|NA|NA|TRBJ1-3
TGTGCCAGCTCACCTCGGACGGCCAACTCTGGAAACACCATATATTTT
CASSPRTANSGNTIYF
>TRBV10-2|TRBD1|NA|TRBJ1-6
TGCGCCAGCAAGACAGGGGTTGGGTCACCCCTCCACTTT
CASKTGVGSPLHF
>TRBV3-1|NA|few|TRBJ2-5
TGTGCCAGCAGCCAGGCCGGGGGTGGAGAGACCCAGTACTTC
CASSQAGGGETQYF
>TRBV7-9|NA|few|TRBJ1-4
TGTGCCAGCAGCTCGTTCAAGGAACTGTTTTTT
CASSSFKELFF
>TRBV28|TRBD1|NA|TRBJ1-5
TGTGCCAGCAGTTCAGGGGGCGATCAGCCCCAGCATTTT
CASSSGGDQPQHF
>TRBV27|NA|few|TRBJ2-2
TGTGCCAGCAGTTTATTATCTGTCGGGGGTGACACCGGGGAGCTGTTTTTT
CASSLLSVGGDTGELFF
>TRBV7-9|TRBD1|many|TRBJ1-2
TGTGCCAGCAGCCGCACCGGGACAGGGGGATATGGCTACACCTTC
CASSRTGTGGYGYTF
>TRBV12-3/TRBV12-4|NA|NA|TRBJ2-1
TGTGCCAGCAGTTCCGGGACTTTAAACGTTCCGTTCTTC
CASSSGTLNVPFF
>TRBV5-3|NA|NA|TRBJ2-5
TGTGCCAGAAGCTTGGTCCGTTCAGAGACCCAGTACTTC
CARSLVRSETQYF
>TRBV5-1|NA|NA|TRBJ2-2
TGCGCCAGCAGCTCCCCCGGGACCGAAGGGGAGCTGTTTTTT
CASSSPGTEGELFF
>TRBV15|NA|NA|TRBJ1-2
TGTGCCACCAGCAGAGATCGATCTGGGGGCCACTATGGCTACACCTTC
CATSRDRSGGHYGYTF
>TRBV7-6|NA|few|TRBJ2-3
TGTGCCAGCAGCTTATCAGACAAGGGGAGAACAGATACGCAGTATTTT
CASSLSDKGRTDTQYF
>TRBV11-2|TRBD1|NA|TRBJ1-1
TGTGCCAGCAGCTCTGGTTTTTACCGGGACAGGGCGACTGAAGCTTTCTTT
CASSSGFYRDRATEAFF
>TRBV7-8|TRBD1|many|TRBJ2-5
TGTGCCAGCAGCCAGCCCCGGGACAGGGGGTCATCGATGGAGACCCAGTACTTC
CASSQPRDRGSSMETQYF
>TRBV7-2|NA|few|TRBJ1-1
TGTGCCAGCAGCCCCCGGACAGTACTAAACACTGAAGCTTTCTTT
CASSPRTVLNTEAFF
>TRBV12-3/TRBV12-4|NA|NA|TRBJ1-1
TGTGCCAGCAGTCTCTTCTTGGGGGGGGACATACACACTGAAGCTTTCTTT
CASSLFLGGDIHTEAFF
>TRBV7-2|NA|many|TRBJ1-5
TGTGCCAGCAGCTTAGCGCCCAGGGCCGATAGCAATCAGCCCCAGCATTTT
CASSLAPRADSNQPQHF
>TRBV3-1|TRBD2|NA|TRBJ2-1
TGTGCCAGCAGCCTTCTCGGGGCTAGCGGAAGGGATGAGCAGTTCTTC
CASSLLGASGRDEQFF
>TRBV4-1|NA|few|TRBJ2-6
TGCGCCAGCAGCCAAGTAAGGACCGGGGCCAACGTCCTGACTTTC
CASSQVRTGANVLTF
>TRBV7-9|NA|many|TRBJ1-5
TGTGCCAGCAGCCCGGGTGCAGTTAGCAATCAGCCCCAGCATTTT
CASSPGAVSNQPQHF
>TRBV7-8|NA|few|TRBJ2-2
TGTGCCAGCAGCCGACTAATAACGAACACCGGGGAGCTGTTTTTT
CASSRLITNTGELFF
>TRBV12-3/TRBV12-4|NA|NA|TRBJ2-3
TGTGCCAGCACCACGGACACCACAGATACGCAGTATTTT
CASTTDTTDTQYF
>TRBV30|NA|NA|TRBJ2-1
TGTGCCTGGAGTGCCGGACAAAGCTCCTACAATGAGCAGTTCTTC
CAWSAGQSSYNEQFF
>TRBV7-3|TRBD2|many|TRBJ2-1
TGTGCCAGCAGCTTGATAGCGGGTAGCTCCTACAATGAGCAGTTCTTC
CASSLIAGSSYNEQFF
>TRBV7-6|TRBD2|many|TRBJ2-5
TGTGCCAGCAGCCGAACGGGGGAGGGGGAGACCCAGTACTTC
CASSRTGEGETQYF
>TRBV7-8|NA|NA|TRBJ1-6
TGTGCCAGCAGCCCCTGGGGGAACGAGGGTTCACCCCTCCACTTT
CASSPWGNEGSPLHF
>TRBV19|NA|NA|TRBJ2-4
TGTGCCAGTAGTAGGGGCGGGGATCCTCTAGCCAAAAACATTCAGTACTTC
CASSRGGDPLAKNIQYF
>TRBV28|TRBD2|NA|TRBJ2-7
TGTGCCAGCAGTTTACGGAATGGACTAGTTTCCTACGAGCAGTACTTC
CASSLRNGLVSYEQYF
>TRBV11-2|TRBD1|many|TRBJ1-2
TGTGCCAGCAGCTTTCCGGGACAGCGAGGGGGCTACACCTTC
CASSFPGQRGGYTF
>TRBV15|NA|once|TRBJ2-7
TGTGCCACCAGCGAATCGGCCGAGCAGTACTTC
CATSESAEQYF
>TRBV24-1|TRBD2|NA|TRBJ2-1
TGTGCCACCAGTGGTCAGACTAGCGGGAGTTTAGAGAGCTCCTACAATGAGCAGTTCTTC
CATSGQTSGSLESSYNEQFF
>TRBV7-2|TRBD2|NA|TRBJ2-1
TGTGCCAGCAGCTTAGCGTACCCAATAGCGGGCGCCTACAATGAGCAGTTCTTC
CASSLAYPIAGAYNEQFF
>TRBV6-5|TRBD2|NA|TRBJ2-5
TGTGCCAGCAGCCGACTAGCGGGAGATGAGACCCAGTACTTC
CASSRLAGDETQYF
>TRBV10-3|TRBD1|few|TRBJ2-2
TGTGCCATCCGGAGGGGCAGGGGGCAGGGGGAGCTGTTTTTT
CAIRRGRGQGELFF
>TRBV6-5|TRBD2|few|TRBJ2-3
TGTGCCAGCAGTTCATTAGCGGGAGGGCCGGGTACAGATACGCAGTATTTT
CASSSLAGGPGTDTQYF
>TRBV6-1|NA|few|TRBJ1-5
TGTGCCAGCATCCGGACGGGTGGCAATCAGCCCCAGCATTTT
CASIRTGGNQPQHF
>TRBV24-1|NA|NA|TRBJ1-2
TGTGCCACCAGTGACCTGGACACAAACTATGGCTACACCTTC
CATSDLDTNYGYTF
>TRBV7-2|NA|many|TRBJ2-3
TGTGCCAGCAGCCGGACGAAGACAGATACGCAGTATTTT
CASSRTKTDTQYF
>TRBV7-8|NA|few|TRBJ1-4
TGTGCCAGCAGCTTATTAAGAGTTAATGAAAAACTGTTTTTT
CASSLLRVNEKLFF
>TRBV6-6|TRBD2|NA|TRBJ2-3
TGTGCCAGCAGTTACTATGGTAGCGGGAGGGCCCTCGCCGGCACAGATACGCAGTATTTT
CASSYYGSGRALAGTDTQYF
>TRBV6-5|NA|few|TRBJ1-3
TGTGTTTGTCTTGACTTTTCTGGAAACACCATATATTTT
CVCLDFSGNTIYF
>TRBV11-3|TRBD2|few|TRBJ2-7
TGTGCCAGCAGCCCCACTAGCGGGAGTGCCTACGAGCAGTACTTC
CASSPTSGSAYEQYF
>TRBV5-4|NA|NA|TRBJ2-7
TGTGCCAGCAGCTTGGCAGGAGCAGAGTACGAGCAGTACTTC
CASSLAGAEYEQYF
>TRBV9|TRBD1|NA|TRBJ2-2
TGTGCCAGCAGCGTAGTAGCAGGGGGCGGCACCGGGGAGCTGTTTTTT
CASSVVAGGGTGELFF
>TRBV7-2|NA|NA|TRBJ1-6
TGTGCCAGCAGACGCAGTCGGACGGAGAATTCACCCCTCCACTTT
CASRRSRTENSPLHF
>TRBV29-1|NA|few|TRBJ2-5
TGCAGCGTTGAGGGCAGATCCGGATTACTTGTCTTC
CSVEGRSGLLVF
>TRBV28|TRBD1|few|TRBJ1-5
TGTGCCAGCAGTTTAGATTCCGGGACAGGGGCAGGTCAGCCCCAGCATTTT
CASSLDSGTGAGQPQHF
>TRBV29-1|NA|NA|TRBJ2-1
TGCAGCGTTGATTTACAGATCAACAATGAGCAGTTCTTC
CSVDLQINNEQFF
>TRBV6-2/TRBV6-3|TRBD2|NA|TRBJ2-1
TGTGCCAGCAGTTACTCTCCGGGACTAGCAAATGAGCAGTTCTTC
CASSYSPGLANEQFF
>TRBV6-2/TRBV6-3|TRBD1|NA|TRBJ1-3
TGTGCCAGCAGACGACAGGGAATCTACGGAAACACCATATATTTT
CASRRQGIYGNTIYF
>TRBV7-9|NA|few|TRBJ2-1
TGTGCCAGCAGCTCATCCGGGACTCTTAACAATGAGCAGTTCTTC
CASSSSGTLNNEQFF